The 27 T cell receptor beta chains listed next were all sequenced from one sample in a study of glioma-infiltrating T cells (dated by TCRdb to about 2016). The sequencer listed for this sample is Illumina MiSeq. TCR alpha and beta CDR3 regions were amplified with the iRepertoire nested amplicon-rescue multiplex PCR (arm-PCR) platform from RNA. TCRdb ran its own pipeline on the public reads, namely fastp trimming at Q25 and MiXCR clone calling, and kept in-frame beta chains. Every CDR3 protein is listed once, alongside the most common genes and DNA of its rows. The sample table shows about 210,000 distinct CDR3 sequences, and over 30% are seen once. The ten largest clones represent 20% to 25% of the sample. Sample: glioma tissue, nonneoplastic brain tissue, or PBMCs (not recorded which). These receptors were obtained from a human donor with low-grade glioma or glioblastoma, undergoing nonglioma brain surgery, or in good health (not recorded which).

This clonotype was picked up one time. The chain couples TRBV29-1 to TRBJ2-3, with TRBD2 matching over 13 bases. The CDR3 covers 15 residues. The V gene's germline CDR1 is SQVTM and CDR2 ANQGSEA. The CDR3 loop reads CNVGGLAGTKDTQYF. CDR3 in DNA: TGCAACGTGGGGGGACTAGCGGGAACAAAAGATACGCAGTATTTT.

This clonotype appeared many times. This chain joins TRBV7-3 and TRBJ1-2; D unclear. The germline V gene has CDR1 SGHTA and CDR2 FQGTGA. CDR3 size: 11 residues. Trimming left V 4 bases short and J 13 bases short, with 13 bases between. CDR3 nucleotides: TGTGCCAGCAGCTCCGGTAGGGAAGCCACCTTC. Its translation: CASSSGREATF.

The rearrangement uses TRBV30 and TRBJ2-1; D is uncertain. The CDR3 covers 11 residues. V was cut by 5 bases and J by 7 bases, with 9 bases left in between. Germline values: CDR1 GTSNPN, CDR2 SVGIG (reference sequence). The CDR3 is CAWGSRNEQFF. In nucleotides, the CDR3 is TGTGCCTGGGGCTCGAGGAATGAGCAGTTCTTC. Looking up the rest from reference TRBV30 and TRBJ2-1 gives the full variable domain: SQTIHQWPATLVQPVGSPLSLECTVEGTSNPNLYWYRQAAGRGLQLLFYSVGIGQISSEVPQNLSASRPQDRQFILSSKKLLLSDSGFYLCAWGSRNEQFFGPGTRLTVL.

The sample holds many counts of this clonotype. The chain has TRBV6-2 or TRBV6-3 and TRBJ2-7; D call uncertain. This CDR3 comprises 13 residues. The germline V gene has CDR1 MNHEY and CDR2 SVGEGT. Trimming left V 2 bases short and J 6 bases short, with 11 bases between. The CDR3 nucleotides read TGTGCCAGCAGTTACCGCCTAGTGAGCGAGCAGTACTTC. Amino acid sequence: CASSYRLVSEQYF.

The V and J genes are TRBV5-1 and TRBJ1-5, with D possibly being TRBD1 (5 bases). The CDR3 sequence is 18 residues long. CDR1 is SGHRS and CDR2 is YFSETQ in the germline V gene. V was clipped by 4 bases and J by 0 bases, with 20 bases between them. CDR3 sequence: CASSTKGTVVYSNQPQHF. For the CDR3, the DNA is TGCGCCAGCAGCACGAAGGGGACCGTGGTTTATAGCAATCAGCCCCAGCATTTT.

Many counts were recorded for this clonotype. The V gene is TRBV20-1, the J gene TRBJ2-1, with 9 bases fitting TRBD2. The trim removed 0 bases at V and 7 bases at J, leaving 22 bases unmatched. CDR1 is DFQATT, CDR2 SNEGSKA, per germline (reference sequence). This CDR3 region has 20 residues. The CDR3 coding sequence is TGCAGTGCTAGAGATATGAACTCACCCGGAGGGGCGGGAGGGGGGAATGAGCAGTTCTTC. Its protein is CSARDMNSPGGAGGGNEQFF.

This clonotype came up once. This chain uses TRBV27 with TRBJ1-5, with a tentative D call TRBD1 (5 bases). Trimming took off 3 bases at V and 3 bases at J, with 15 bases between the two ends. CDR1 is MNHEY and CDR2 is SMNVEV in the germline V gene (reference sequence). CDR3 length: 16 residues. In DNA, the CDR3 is TGTGCCAGCAGTTTTCGGGGGAGCATAGTCAATCAGCCCCAGCATTTT. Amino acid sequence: CASSFRGSIVNQPQHF.

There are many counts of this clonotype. DNA for the CDR3: TGTGCCAGCAGCTTAACAGGGGCAACTAATGAAAAACTGTTTTTT. Translating gives CASSLTGATNEKLFF. The rearrangement links TRBV7-2 to TRBJ1-4; 7 bases align to TRBD1. CDR1 and CDR2 (germline): SGHTA, FQGNSA. V shed 2 bases and J 0 bases; nucleotides not matched to a gene: 0. The CDR3 consists of 15 residues.

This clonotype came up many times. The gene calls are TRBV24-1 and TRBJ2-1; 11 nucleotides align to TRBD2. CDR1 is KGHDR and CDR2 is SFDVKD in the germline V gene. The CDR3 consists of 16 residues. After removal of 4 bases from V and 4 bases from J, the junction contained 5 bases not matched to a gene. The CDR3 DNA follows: TGTGCCACCAGTGACCAAACTAGCGGGAGATACAATGAGCAGTTCTTC. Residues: CATSDQTSGRYNEQFF.

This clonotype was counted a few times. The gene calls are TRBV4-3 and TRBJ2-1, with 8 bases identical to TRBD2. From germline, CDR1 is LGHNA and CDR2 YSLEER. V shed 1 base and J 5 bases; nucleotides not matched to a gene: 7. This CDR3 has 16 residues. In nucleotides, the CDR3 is TGCGCCAGCAGCCAAGGGACAAGCGGGAGTCACAATGAGCAGTTCTTC. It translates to CASSQGTSGSHNEQFF.

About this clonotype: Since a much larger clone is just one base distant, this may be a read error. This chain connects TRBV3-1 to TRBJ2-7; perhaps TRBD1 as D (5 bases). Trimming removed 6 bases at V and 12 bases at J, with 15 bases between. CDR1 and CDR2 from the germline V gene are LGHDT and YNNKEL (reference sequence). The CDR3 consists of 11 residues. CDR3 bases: TGTGCCAGCAGTGGACATGGAGCAATGTACTTC. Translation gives CASSGHGAMYF.

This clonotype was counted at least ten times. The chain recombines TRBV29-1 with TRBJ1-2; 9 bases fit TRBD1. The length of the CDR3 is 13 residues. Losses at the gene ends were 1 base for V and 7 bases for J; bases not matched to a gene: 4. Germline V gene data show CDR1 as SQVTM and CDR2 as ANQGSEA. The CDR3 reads CSVEGDRDLGYTF. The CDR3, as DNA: TGCAGCGTTGAAGGGGACAGGGACCTTGGCTACACCTTC.

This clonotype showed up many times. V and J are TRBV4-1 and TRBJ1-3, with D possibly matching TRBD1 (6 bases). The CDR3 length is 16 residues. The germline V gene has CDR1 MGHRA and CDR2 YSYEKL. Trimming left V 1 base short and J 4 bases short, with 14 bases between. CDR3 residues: CASSQVSGQLGNTIYF. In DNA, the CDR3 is TGCGCCAGCAGCCAAGTTTCGGGACAATTAGGAAACACCATATATTTT.

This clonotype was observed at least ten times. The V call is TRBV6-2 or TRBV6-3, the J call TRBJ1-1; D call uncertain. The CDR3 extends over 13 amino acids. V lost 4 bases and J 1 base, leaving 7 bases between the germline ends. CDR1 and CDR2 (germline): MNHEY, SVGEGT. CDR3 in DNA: TGTGCCAGCAGTTCGGAGACGAACACTGAAGCTTTCTTT. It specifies CASSSETNTEAFF.

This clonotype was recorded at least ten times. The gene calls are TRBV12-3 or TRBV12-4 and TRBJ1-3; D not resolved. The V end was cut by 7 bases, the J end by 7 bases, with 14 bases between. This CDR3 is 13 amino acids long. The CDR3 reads CASNLPLRNTIYF. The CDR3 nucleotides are TGTGCCAGCAACCTACCCCTGAGGAACACCATATATTTT.

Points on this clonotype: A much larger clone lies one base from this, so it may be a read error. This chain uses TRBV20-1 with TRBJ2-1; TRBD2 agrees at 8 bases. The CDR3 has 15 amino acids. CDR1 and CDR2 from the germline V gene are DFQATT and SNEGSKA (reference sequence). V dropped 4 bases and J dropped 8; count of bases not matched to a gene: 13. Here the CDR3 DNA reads TGCAGTGCTAAAACTCCCGTTCTCGGGGGGGATGAGCAGTTCTTC. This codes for CSAKTPVLGGDEQFF.

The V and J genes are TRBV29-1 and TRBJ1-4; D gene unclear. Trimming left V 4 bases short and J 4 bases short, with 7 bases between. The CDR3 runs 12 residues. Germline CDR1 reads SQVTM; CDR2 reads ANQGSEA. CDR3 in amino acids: CSVGAVNEKLFF. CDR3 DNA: TGCAGCGTTGGGGCAGTTAATGAAAAACTGTTTTTT.

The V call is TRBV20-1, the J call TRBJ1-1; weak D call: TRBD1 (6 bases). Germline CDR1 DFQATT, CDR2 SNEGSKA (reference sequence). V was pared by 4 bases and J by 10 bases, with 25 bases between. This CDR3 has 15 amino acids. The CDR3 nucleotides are TGCAGTGCTAATCAGTTGGGAAAGGGGGGGGGCGGAGCTTTCTTT. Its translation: CSANQLGKGGGGAFF.

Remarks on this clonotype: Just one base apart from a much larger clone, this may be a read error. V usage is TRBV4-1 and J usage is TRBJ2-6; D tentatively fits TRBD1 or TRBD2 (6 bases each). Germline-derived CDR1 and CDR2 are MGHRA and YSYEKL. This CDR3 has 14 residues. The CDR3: CASSPGAGANALTF. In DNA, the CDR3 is TGCGCCAGCAGCCCGGGGGCTGGGGCCAACGCCCTGACTTTC.

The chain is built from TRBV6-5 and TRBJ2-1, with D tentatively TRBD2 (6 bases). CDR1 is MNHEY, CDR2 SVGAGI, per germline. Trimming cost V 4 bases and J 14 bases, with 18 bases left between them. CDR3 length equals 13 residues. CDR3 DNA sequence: TGTGCCAGCAGTTCCAACCTAGCGACCGCGAAGTTCTTC. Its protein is CASSSNLATAKFF.

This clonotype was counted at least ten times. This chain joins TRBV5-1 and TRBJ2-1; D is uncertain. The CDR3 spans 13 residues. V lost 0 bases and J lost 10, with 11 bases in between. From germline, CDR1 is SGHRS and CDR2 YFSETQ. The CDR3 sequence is CASSLEGLGEQFF. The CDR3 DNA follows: TGCGCCAGCAGCTTGGAGGGCCTCGGGGAGCAGTTCTTC. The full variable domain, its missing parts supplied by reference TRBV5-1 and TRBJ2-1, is KAGVTQTPRYLIKTRGQQVTLSCSPISGHRSVSWYQQTPGQGLQFLFEYFSETQRNKGNFPGRFSGRQFSNSRSEMNVSTLELGDSALYLCASSLEGLGEQFFGPGTRLTVL.

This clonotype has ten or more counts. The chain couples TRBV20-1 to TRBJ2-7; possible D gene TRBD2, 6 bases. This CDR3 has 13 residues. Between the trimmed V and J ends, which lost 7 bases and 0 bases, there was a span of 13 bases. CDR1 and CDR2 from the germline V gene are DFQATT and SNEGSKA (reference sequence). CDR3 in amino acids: CSVQAGYSYEQYF. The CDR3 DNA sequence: TGCAGTGTCCAAGCGGGCTACTCCTACGAGCAGTACTTC.

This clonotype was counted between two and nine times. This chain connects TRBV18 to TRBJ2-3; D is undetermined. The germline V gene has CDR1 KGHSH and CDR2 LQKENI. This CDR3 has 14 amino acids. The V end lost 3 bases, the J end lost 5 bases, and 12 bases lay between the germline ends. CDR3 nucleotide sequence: TGTGCCAGCTCACCCCTGACGGATGGAGATACGCAGTATTTT. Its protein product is CASSPLTDGDTQYF.

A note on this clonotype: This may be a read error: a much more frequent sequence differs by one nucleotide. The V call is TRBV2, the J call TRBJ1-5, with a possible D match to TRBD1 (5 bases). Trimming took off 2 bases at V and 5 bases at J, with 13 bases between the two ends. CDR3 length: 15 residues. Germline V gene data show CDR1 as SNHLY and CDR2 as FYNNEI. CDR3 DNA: TGTGCCAGCAGTGAATCCTGGGGCGAGTATCAGCCCCAGCATTTT. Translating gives CASSESWGEYQPQHF.

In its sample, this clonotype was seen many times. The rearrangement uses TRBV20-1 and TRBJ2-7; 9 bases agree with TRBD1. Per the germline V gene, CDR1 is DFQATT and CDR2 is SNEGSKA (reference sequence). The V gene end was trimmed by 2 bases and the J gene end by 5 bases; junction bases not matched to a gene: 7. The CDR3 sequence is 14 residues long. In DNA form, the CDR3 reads TGCAGTGCTAGACGGACAGGGGTTGTCGACGAGCAGTACTTC. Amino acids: CSARRTGVVDEQYF.

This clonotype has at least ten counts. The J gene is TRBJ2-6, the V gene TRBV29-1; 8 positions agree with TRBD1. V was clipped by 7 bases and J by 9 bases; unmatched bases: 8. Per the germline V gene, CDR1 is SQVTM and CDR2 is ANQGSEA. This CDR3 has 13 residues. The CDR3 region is CSGWTGPGNVLTF. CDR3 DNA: TGCAGCGGGTGGACAGGGCCAGGCAACGTCCTGACTTTC.

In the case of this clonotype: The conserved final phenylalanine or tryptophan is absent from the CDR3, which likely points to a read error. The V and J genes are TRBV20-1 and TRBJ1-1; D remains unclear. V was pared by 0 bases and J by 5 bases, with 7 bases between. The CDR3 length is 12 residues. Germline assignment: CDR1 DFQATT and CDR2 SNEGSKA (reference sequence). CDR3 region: CSARERATEAFL. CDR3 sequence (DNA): TGCAGTGCTAGAGAAAGGGCAACTGAAGCTTTCTTG.